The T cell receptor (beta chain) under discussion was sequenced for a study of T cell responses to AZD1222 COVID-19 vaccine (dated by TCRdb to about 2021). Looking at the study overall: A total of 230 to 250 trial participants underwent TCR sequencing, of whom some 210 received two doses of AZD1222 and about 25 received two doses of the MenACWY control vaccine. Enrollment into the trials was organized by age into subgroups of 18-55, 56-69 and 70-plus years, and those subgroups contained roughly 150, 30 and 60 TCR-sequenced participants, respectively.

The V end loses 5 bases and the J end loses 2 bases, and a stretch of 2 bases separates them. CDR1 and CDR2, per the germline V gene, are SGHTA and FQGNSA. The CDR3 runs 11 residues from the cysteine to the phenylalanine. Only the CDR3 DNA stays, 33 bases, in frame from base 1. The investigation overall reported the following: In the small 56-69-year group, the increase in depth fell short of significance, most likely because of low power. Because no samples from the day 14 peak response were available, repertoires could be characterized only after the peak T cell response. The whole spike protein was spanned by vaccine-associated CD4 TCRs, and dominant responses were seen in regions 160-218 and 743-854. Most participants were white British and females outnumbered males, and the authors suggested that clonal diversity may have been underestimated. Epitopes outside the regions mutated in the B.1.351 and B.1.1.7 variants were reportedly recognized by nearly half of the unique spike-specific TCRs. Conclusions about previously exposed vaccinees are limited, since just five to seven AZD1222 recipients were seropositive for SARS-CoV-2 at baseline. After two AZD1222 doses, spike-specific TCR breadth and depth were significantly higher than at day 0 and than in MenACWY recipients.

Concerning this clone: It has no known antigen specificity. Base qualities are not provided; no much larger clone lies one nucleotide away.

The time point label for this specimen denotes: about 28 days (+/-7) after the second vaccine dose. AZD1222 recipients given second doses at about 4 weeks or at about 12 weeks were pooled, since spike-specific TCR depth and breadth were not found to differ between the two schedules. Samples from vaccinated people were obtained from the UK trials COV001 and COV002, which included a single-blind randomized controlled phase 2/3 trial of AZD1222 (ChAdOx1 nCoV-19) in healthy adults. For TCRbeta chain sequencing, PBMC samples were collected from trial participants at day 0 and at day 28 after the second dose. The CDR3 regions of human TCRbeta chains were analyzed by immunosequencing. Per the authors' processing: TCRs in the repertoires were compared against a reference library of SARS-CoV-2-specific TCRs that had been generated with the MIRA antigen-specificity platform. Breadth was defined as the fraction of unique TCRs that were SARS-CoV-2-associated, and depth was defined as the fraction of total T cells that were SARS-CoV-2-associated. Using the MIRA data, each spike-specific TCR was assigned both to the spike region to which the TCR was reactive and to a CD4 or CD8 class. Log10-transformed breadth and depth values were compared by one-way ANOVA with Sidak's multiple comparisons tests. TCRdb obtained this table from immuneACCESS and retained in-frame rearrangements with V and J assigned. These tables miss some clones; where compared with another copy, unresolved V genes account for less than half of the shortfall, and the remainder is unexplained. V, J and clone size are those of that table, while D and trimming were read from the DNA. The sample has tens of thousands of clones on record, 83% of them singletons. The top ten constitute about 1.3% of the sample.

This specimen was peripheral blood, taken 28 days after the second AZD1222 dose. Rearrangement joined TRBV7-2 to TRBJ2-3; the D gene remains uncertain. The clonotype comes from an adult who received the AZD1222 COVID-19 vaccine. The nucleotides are TGTGCCAGCAGCATCACAGATACGCAGTATTTT. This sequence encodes CASSITDTQYF.